This T cell receptor (beta chain) was identified in a study of T cells in Graves' hyperthyroidism and ophthalmopathy. RNA transcripts provided the source from which TCR beta CDR3 regions were amplified. An initial round of RT-PCR targeting the TCR CDR3 relied on the HTBI primer set. TCRdb independently ran MiXCR on the multiplex PCR reads; one entry per CDR3 protein. The data contain hundreds of thousands of distinct CDR3 sequences, 15% to 20% of them singletons. The ends were cut back, 0 bases at V and 2 bases at J, with 7 bases in the middle. The CDR3 runs to 14 residues. Germline CDR1 is LGHNA and CDR2 is YSLEER. This clonotype was recorded a few times. Among the patients, aged 18 to 65, hyperthyroidism was newly diagnosed and had lasted under 2 months.

This clonotype was sampled from a woman in her thirties with Graves' hyperthyroidism. The sample taken for sequencing was blood. This chain links TRBV4-3 with TRBJ1-2; tentative D call: TRBD1 (6 bases). The CDR3 bases are TGCGCCAGCAGCCAAGACAGGGGAAACTATGGCTACACCTTC. Protein: CASSQDRGNYGYTF.